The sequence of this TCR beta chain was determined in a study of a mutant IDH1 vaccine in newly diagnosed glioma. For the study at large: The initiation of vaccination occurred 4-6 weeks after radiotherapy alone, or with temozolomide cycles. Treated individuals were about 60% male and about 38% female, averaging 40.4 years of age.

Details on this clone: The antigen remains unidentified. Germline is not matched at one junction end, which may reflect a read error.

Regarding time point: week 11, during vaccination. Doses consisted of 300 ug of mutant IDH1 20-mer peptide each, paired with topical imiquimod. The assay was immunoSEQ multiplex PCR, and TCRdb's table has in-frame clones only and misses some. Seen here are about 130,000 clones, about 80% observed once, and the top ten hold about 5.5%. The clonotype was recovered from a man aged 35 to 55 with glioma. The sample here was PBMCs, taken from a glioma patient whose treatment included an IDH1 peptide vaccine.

In DNA, the CDR3 is TGTGCTAGCAGCTTAGCGCTGAAGACTAGCGGGAACTACATTCAGTACTTC. Protein product: CASSLALKTSGNYIQYF. V gene TRBV7-7 combines with J gene TRBJ2-4; 11 bases align to TRBD2. The CDR3 has 17 amino acids. From germline, CDR1 is SSHAT and CDR2 FNYEAQ (reference sequence).